These 12 T cell receptor beta chains came from one sample sequenced in a study of radiation and T cells in renal cell carcinoma. Time point meaning: blood 4 weeks post-SBRT, at nephrectomy. Treatment of the sample: 15 Gy SBRT to primary tumor, nephrectomy 4 weeks later. Produced via immunoSEQ multiplex PCR; TCRdb's table is partial and in-frame only. This table has approximately 150,000 clones, roughly 90% appearing once. Here the sequenced sample was blood, taken from a patient whose treatment included radiotherapy and nephrectomy. Every receptor here comes from a woman between 50 and 59 years old with renal cell carcinoma.

The V call is TRBV5-4, the J call TRBJ2-7; 8 nucleotides match TRBD1. V was pared by 3 bases and J by 2 bases, with 1 base of the junction left unmatched. Germline CDR1 reads SGHNT; CDR2 reads YYREEE (reference sequence). The CDR3 extends over 13 amino acids. The CDR3 coding sequence is TGTGCCAGCAGCTCGACAGGGGCCTACGAGCAGTACTTC. It codes for CASSSTGAYEQYF. Full variable domain (rest looked up from reference TRBV5-4 and TRBJ2-7): ETGVTQSPTHLIKTRGQQVTLRCSSQSGHNTVSWYQQALGQGPQFIFQYYREEENGRGNFPPRFSGLQFPNYSSELNVNALELDDSALYLCASSSTGAYEQYFGPGTRLTVT.

The rearrangement joins TRBV19 to TRBJ2-7, with D possibly TRBD2 on 5 matching bases. Trimming cost V 7 bases and J 6 bases, with 31 bases left between them. Per the germline V gene, CDR1 is LNHDA and CDR2 is SQIVND (reference sequence). The CDR3 covers 18 residues. In DNA, the CDR3 is TGTGCCAGTACCAAACGGTGGGGAACTAGGACTCCTTCTGTCGAGCAGTACTTC. It translates to CASTKRWGTRTPSVEQYF.

V usage is TRBV5-1 and J usage is TRBJ2-1, with TRBD1 matching over 8 bases. From germline, CDR1 is SGHRS and CDR2 YFSETQ. This CDR3 region has 15 residues. V lost 4 bases and J lost 2; bases outside the gene matches: 5. The CDR3 is CASSPRTGPYNEQFF. The CDR3 DNA sequence: TGCGCCAGCAGCCCCCGGACAGGGCCCTACAATGAGCAGTTCTTC.

CDR3: CASTFRFGSNTEAFF. Here the CDR3 DNA reads TGTGCCAGCACTTTCCGTTTTGGGTCGAACACTGAAGCTTTCTTT. The chain is built from TRBV5-8 and TRBJ1-1, with no clear D. Per the germline V gene, CDR1 is SGHTS and CDR2 is YDEGEE. The CDR3 contains 15 residues. V was pared by 6 bases and J by 1 base, with 16 bases between. Full variable domain (missing parts from reference TRBV5-8 and TRBJ1-1): EAGVTQSPTHLIKTRGQQATLRCSPISGHTSVYWYQQALGLGLQFLLWYDEGEERNRGNFPPRFSGRQFPNYSSELNVNALELEDSALYLCASTFRFGSNTEAFFGQGTRLTVV.

V and J are TRBV10-3 and TRBJ2-5; no clear D gene. The J call may be in error: the DNA end matches TRBJ2-7 better. Germline CDR1 is ENHRY and CDR2 is SYGVKD. The CDR3 totals 14 residues. The CDR3 DNA reads TGTGCCATCAAGAAGGATCCGAGCTCCTACGAGCAGTACTTC. It encodes CAIKKDPSSYEQYF.

A single count supports this clone. This specimen includes other DNA sequences encoding the same CDR3. The V call is TRBV28, the J call TRBJ1-5; TRBD1 is a possible D gene (5 bases). Trimming removed 2 bases from V and 7 bases from J, with 9 bases in between. The germline V gene encodes CDR1 MDHEN and CDR2 SYDVKM. The CDR3 spans 13 residues. The CDR3 coding sequence is TGTGCCAGCAGTTTAGGGGGGAAACAGCCCCAGCATTTT. This gives the protein CASSLGGKQPQHF.

The V call is TRBV7-2, the J call TRBJ2-1, with 7 bases fitting TRBD2. The CDR3 is 14 residues long. Germline values: CDR1 SGHTA, CDR2 FQGNSA. V was pared by 3 bases and J by 3 bases, with 2 bases of the junction left unmatched. CDR3 bases: TGTGCCAGCAGCTTTGGGGACTACTACAATGAGCAGTTCTTC. Protein sequence: CASSFGDYYNEQFF. Full variable domain (remainder filled in from reference TRBV7-2 and TRBJ2-1): GAGVSQSPSNKVTEKGKDVELRCDPISGHTALYWYRQSLGQGLEFLIYFQGNSAPDKSGLPSDRFSAERTGGSVSTLTIQRTQQEDSAVYLCASSFGDYYNEQFFGPGTRLTVL.

The CDR3 DNA follows: TGTGCCAGTAGTTTAGTAGGTTTTGGTGATACGCAGTATTTT. This encodes CASSLVGFGDTQYF. V gene TRBV19 combines with J gene TRBJ2-3; D not certain. The germline V gene has CDR1 LNHDA and CDR2 SQIVND (reference sequence). Trimming took off 5 bases at V and 6 bases at J, with 15 bases between the two ends. The CDR3 has 14 amino acids. The variable domain in full, completed from reference TRBV19 and TRBJ2-3, reads DGGITQSPKYLFRKEGQNVTLSCEQNLNHDAMYWYRQDPGQGLRLIYYSQIVNDFQKGDIAEGYSVSREKKESFPLTVTSAQKNPTAFYLCASSLVGFGDTQYFGPGTRLTVL.

The sample holds a few counts of this clone. DNA of the CDR3: TGCGCCAGCAGCCAGGACCTAGGGGAAAAACTGTTTTTT. Its protein product is CASSQDLGEKLFF. The chain joins TRBV4-3 to TRBJ1-4; no clear D gene. This CDR3 contains 13 residues. Germline loops: CDR1 LGHNA, CDR2 YSLEER. V gave up 3 bases and J gave up 8 bases, with 10 bases separating them.

V is TRBV4-1 and J is TRBJ1-2, with D maybe TRBD1 (6 bases). CDR1 MGHRA and CDR2 YSYEKL come from the germline V gene. This CDR3 spans 14 amino acids. V was clipped by 0 bases and J by 7 bases, with 12 bases between them. CDR3 in amino acids: CASSQDLGGLGYTF. CDR3 nucleotide sequence: TGCGCCAGCAGCCAAGATCTTGGGGGGCTTGGCTACACCTTC.

V and J are TRBV19 and TRBJ1-5; D gene ambiguous. The CDR3 is 14 amino acids. V shed 7 bases and J shed 3 bases, with 13 bases lying between them. CDR1 is LNHDA, CDR2 SQIVND, per germline (reference sequence). CDR3 sequence reads: CASKVSEANQPQHF. The CDR3 DNA reads as TGTGCCAGTAAGGTTTCAGAAGCCAATCAGCCCCAGCATTTT. Looking up the rest from reference TRBV19 and TRBJ1-5 gives the full variable domain: DGGITQSPKYLFRKEGQNVTLSCEQNLNHDAMYWYRQDPGQGLRLIYYSQIVNDFQKGDIAEGYSVSREKKESFPLTVTSAQKNPTAFYLCASKVSEANQPQHFGDGTRLSIL.

CDR3 coding DNA: TGTGCCAGCAGCTTAGTACACACCGGAGGTACCTACGAGCAGTACTTC. This gives the protein CASSLVHTGGTYEQYF. The chain recombines TRBV7-2 with TRBJ2-7; weak D call: TRBD2 (5 bases). The ends were cut back, 1 base at V and 2 bases at J, with 15 bases in the middle. The V gene's germline CDR1 is SGHTA and CDR2 FQGNSA. The CDR3 runs to 16 residues.